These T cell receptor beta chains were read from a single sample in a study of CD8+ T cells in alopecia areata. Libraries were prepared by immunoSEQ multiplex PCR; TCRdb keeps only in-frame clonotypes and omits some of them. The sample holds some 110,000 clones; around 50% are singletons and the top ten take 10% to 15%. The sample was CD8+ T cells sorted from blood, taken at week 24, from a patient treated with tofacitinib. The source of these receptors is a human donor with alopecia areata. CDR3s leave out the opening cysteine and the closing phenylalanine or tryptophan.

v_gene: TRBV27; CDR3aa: ASSLVGTGRYEQY
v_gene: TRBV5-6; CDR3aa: ASSSSGANQPQH
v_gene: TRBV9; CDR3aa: ASSPLSRPGTEAF
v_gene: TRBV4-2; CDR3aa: ASSQDWATNDGYT
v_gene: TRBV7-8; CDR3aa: ASSPGDNGYT
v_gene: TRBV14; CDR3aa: ASSQVLKGKQF
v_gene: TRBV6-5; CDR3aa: ASSHLETNYGYT
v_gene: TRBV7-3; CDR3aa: ASSRGTVNTEAF
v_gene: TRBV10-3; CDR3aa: AISQNKQGGRNTEAF
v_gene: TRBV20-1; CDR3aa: SARRTVKAF
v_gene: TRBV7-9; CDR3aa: ASSPHRGAASNQPQH
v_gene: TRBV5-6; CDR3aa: ASSLRGKDQPQH
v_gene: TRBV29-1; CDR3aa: SADLAEAF
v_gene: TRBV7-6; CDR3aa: ASSLAGGSETQY
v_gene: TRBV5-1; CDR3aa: ASSFWGPRLYEQY
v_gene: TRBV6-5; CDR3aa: ASSYNWDSYYGYT
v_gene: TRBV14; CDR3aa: ASSQVAGVAYGYT
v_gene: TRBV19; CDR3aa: ASSIEQGLVNIQY
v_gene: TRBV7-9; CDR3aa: ASSLPPSGALDEQF
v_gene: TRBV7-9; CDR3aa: ASEDRAGSYEQY
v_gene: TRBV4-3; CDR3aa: ASSPGTGQETQY
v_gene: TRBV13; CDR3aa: ASSLVKRNTEAF
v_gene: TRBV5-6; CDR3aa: ASSAGTSGYNEQF
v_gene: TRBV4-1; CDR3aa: ASSSNPGQPYNEQF
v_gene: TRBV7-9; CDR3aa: ASSLSDSNQPQH
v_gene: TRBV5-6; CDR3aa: ASSTGGNTEAF
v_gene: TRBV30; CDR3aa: AWSPRGGSYEQY
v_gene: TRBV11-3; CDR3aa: ASSRQNTGELF
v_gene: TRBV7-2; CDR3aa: ASSVPGPLTDTQY
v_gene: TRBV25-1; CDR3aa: ASSTAYGYT
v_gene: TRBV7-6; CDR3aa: ASSLGRGSGYT
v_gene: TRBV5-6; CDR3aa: ASSSGSYNEQF
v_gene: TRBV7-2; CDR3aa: ASSLSGGGLLYNEQF
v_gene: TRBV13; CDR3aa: ASSSPGSQSNEQF
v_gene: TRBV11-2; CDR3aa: ASSLLADGGYGYT
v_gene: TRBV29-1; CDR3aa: SVEDQAADNYGYT
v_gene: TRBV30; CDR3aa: AWSGLGAYEQY
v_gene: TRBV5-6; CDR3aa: ASSFGDRGHGETQY
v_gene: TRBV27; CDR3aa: ASSFGGNGDIQY
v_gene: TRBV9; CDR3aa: ASSATETQY
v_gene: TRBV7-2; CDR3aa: ASSTYLASTDTQY
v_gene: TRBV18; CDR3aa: ASSSTGLLRETQY
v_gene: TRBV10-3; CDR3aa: AISSSNTEAF
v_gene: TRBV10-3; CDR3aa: AISELTGSTEAF
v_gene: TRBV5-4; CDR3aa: ASSLGPRLLEKLF
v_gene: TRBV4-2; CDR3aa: ASSLDYSNQPQH
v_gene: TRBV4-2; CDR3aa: ASSQLAGGQETQY
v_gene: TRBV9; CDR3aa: ASGTLGTQY
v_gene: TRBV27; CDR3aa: ASSLRDPRYEQY
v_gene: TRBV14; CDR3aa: ASSQGLPLYNEQF
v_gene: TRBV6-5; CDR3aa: ASSYLDREQNYGYT
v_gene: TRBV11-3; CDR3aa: ASSFSTDTQY
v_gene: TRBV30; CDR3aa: AWSVVGEQY
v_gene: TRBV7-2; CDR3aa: ASSLVSGTDYNEQF
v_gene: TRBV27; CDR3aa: ASSPDPFSGANVLT
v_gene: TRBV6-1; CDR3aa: ASSEALLWPSSYNEQF
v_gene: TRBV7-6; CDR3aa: ASSLGGDRRNQPQH
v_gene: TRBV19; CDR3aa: ASSPSGGNYGYT
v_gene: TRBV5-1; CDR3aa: ASSLVVAGTDTQY
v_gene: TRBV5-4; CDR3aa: AHYPSRGGGYKGLNTEAF